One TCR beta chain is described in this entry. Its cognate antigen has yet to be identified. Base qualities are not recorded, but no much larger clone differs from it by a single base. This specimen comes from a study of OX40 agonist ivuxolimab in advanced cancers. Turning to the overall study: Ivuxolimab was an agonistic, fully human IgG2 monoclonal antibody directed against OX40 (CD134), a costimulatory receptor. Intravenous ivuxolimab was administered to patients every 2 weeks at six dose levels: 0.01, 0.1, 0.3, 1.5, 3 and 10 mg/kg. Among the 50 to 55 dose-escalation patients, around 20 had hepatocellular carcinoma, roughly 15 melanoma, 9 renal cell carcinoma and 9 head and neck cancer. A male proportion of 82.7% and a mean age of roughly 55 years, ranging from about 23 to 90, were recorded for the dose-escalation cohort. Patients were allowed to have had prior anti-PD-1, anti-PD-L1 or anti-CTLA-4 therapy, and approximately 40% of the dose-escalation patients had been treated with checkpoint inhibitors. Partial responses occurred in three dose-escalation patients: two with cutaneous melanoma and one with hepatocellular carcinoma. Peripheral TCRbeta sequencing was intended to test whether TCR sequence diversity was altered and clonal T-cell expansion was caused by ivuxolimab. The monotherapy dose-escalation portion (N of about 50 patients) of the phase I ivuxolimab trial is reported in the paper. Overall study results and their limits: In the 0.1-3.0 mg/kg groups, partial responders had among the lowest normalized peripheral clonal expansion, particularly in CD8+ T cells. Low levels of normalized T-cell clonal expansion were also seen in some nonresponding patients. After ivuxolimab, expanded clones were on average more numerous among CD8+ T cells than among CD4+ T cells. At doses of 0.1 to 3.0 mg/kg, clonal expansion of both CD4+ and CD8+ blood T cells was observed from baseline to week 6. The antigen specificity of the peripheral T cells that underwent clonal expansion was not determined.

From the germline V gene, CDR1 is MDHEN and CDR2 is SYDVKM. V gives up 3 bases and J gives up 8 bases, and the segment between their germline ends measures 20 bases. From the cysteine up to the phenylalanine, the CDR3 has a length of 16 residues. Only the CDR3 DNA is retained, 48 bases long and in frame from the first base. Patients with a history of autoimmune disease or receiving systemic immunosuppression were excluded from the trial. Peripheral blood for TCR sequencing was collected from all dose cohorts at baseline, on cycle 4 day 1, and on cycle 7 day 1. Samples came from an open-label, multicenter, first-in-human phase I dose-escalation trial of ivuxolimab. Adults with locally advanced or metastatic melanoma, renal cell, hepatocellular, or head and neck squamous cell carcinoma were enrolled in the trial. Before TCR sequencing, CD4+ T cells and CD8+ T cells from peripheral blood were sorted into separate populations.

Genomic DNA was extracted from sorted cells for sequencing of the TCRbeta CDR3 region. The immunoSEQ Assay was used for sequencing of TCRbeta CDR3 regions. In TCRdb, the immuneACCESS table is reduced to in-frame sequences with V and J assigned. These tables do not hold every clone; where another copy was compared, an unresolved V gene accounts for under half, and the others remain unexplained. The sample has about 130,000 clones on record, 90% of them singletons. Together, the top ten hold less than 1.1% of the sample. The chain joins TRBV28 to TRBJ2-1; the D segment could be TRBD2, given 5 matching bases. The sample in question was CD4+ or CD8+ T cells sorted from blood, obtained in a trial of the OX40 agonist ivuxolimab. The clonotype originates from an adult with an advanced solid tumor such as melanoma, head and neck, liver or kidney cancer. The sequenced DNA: TGTGCCAGCAGTTTCGGGGTAGCGAAGGGTACAGATGAGCAGTTCTTC. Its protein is CASSFGVAKGTDEQFF.